Below, 24 T cell receptor beta chains from the same sample are listed, as sequenced in a study of cytomegalovirus exposure and HLA in healthy donors. Use of 60 Vbeta and 13 Jbeta primers characterized the PCR. TCRdb keeps only in-frame clones here, not all; method: immunoSEQ multiplex PCR. Among 95,000 to 150,000 clones listed, 60% to 85% were seen once. The sequencing sample was made of PBMCs. These receptors were taken from a woman in her thirties or forties in good health and CMV-seronegative.

This chain links TRBV6-5 with TRBJ1-1; D uncertain. The CDR3 length is 16 residues. The ends were cut back, 2 bases at V and 2 bases at J, with 15 bases in the middle. The germline V gene has CDR1 MNHEY and CDR2 SVGAGI. As DNA, the CDR3 is TGTGCCAGCAGTTACGTGCGGAGGGCCCTCAACACTGAAGCTTTCTTT. Translation gives CASSYVRRALNTEAFF.

The rearrangement links TRBV19 to TRBJ2-3; 7 nucleotides align to TRBD1. The CDR3 loop spans 18 amino acids. V was pared by 3 bases and J by 2 bases, with 14 bases of the junction left unmatched. CDR1 and CDR2 (germline): LNHDA, SQIVND (reference sequence). CDR3 region: CASSISGRGFWTTDTQYF. The CDR3 DNA reads as TGTGCCAGTAGTATTTCGGGCAGGGGGTTCTGGACCACAGATACGCAGTATTTT.

The chain has TRBV4-2 and TRBJ1-5; a weak D match, TRBD1 (5 bases). The CDR3 loop spans 16 amino acids. Germline V gives CDR1 LGHNA, CDR2 YNFKEQ. V lost 2 bases, J lost 5 bases, and 16 bases lay in between. The CDR3 protein is CASSQPTGRGYQPQHF. The CDR3 DNA reads TGTGCCAGCAGCCAACCAACAGGAAGGGGATATCAGCCCCAGCATTTT.

The chain links TRBV7-9 to TRBJ2-1; D call uncertain. Per the germline V gene, CDR1 is SEHNR and CDR2 is FQNEAQ (reference sequence). V shed 6 bases and J shed 4 bases, with 7 bases lying between them. The CDR3 length is 12 residues. The CDR3 region is CASSLDYNEQFF. The CDR3 DNA reads as TGTGCCAGCAGTCTAGATTACAATGAGCAGTTCTTC.

This clone was detected a few times. The chain employs TRBV10-3 and TRBJ1-4; possibly TRBD1 for D (6 bases). The V gene's germline CDR1 is ENHRY and CDR2 SYGVKD. The CDR3 is 11 residues long. V was trimmed by 6 bases and J by 15 bases, leaving 14 bases between them. The CDR3 coding sequence is TGTGCCATCAGCTTAGGACAGAGGGTGTTTTTT. Encoded protein: CAISLGQRVFF.

This rearrangement joins TRBV28 to TRBJ2-7; weak D call: TRBD2 (6 bases). From germline, CDR1 is MDHEN and CDR2 SYDVKM. This CDR3 contains 14 residues. Trimming pared 7 bases from V and 2 bases from J, leaving 15 bases between. CDR3 loop: CASTGRTKPYEQYF. Here the CDR3 DNA reads TGTGCCAGCACCGGGAGAACGAAGCCCTACGAGCAGTACTTC.

V and J are TRBV4-1 and TRBJ1-1, with 8 bases that match TRBD1. V dropped 1 base and J dropped 3; count of bases not matched to a gene: 7. Germline V gives CDR1 MGHRA, CDR2 YSYEKL. The CDR3 length is 16 residues. DNA for the CDR3: TGCGCCAGCAGCCAAGCCGGACAGGGAAGGTACACTGAAGCTTTCTTT. Translation gives CASSQAGQGRYTEAFF.

The chain carries TRBV4-2 and TRBJ2-7, with 11 positions matching TRBD2. The germline CDR1 and CDR2 sequences are LGHNA and YNFKEQ. There are 16 residues in the CDR3. V dropped 0 bases and J dropped 4; count of bases not matched to a gene: 5. The CDR3 is CASSQDTSGRLYEQYF. Written as DNA, the CDR3 is TGTGCCAGCAGCCAAGATACTAGCGGGAGATTATACGAGCAGTACTTC.

This chain joins TRBV2 and TRBJ2-1, with a possible D match to TRBD1 (5 bases). From germline, CDR1 is SNHLY and CDR2 FYNNEI. Trimming shortened V by 10 bases and J by 6 bases, and 13 bases separated the two germline ends. This CDR3 region has 12 residues. The CDR3 DNA follows: TGTGCCACCGGACACCGGCGCAATGAGCAGTTCTTC. This sequence encodes CATGHRRNEQFF.

This chain uses TRBV27 with TRBJ2-5; the D gene is possibly TRBD1 (5 bases). The germline V and J ends were trimmed by 6 bases and 5 bases, with 13 bases remaining between them. Germline V gene data show CDR1 as MNHEY and CDR2 as SMNVEV (reference sequence). The CDR3 runs 13 residues. CDR3 loop: CASSSRVRETQYF. The DNA for the CDR3 is TGTGCCAGCAGCAGCAGGGTGCGGGAGACCCAGTACTTC.

This clone was observed a single time. This chain connects TRBV28 to TRBJ1-5, with 7 bases that match TRBD1. The CDR3 loop spans 15 amino acids. Germline values: CDR1 MDHEN, CDR2 SYDVKM. The trim removed 2 bases at V and 5 bases at J, leaving 6 bases unmatched. The CDR3 DNA reads as TGTGCCAGCAGTTTAACAGACAGGGTTTATCAGCCCCAGCATTTT. Translating gives CASSLTDRVYQPQHF.

CDR3 DNA: TGCGCCACCCAGAAGACGGCGGGAGGAACCGGGGAGCTGTTTTTT. Translated: CATQKTAGGTGELFF. The chain carries TRBV5-1 and TRBJ2-2; the match to TRBD2 covers 8 bases. Trimming cost V 9 bases and J 5 bases; bases outside gene matches: 12. The CDR3 is made up of 15 amino acids. The V gene's germline CDR1 is SGHRS and CDR2 YFSETQ.

The chain is built from TRBV7-2 and TRBJ1-4; the D is unclear. The CDR3 has 15 amino acids. V was trimmed by 5 bases and J by 4 bases, leaving 14 bases between them. Germline CDR1 is SGHTA and CDR2 is FQGNSA. DNA of the CDR3: TGTGCCAGCAGCCCCCGGGTCTCCTATAATGAAAAACTGTTTTTT. Amino acid sequence: CASSPRVSYNEKLFF.

V usage is TRBV7-2 and J usage is TRBJ1-2; 7 bases agree with TRBD1. The CDR3 extends over 13 amino acids. Germline lookup yields CDR1 SGHTA and CDR2 FQGNSA. V shed 1 base, J shed 7 bases, and the junction held 3 bases outside the gene matches. The CDR3 region has the DNA TGTGCCAGCAGCTTAGAGGGGGCGCTTGGCTACACCTTC. Residues: CASSLEGALGYTF.

In its sample, this clone was seen a few times. The chain employs TRBV27 and TRBJ2-7; 8 bases match TRBD2. From germline, CDR1 is MNHEY and CDR2 SMNVEV (reference sequence). The CDR3 sequence is 16 residues long. V dropped 0 bases and J dropped 1; count of bases not matched to a gene: 5. CDR3 sequence reads: CASSLSGRGGSYEQYF. In DNA, the CDR3 is TGTGCCAGCAGTTTATCCGGGAGGGGGGGGTCCTACGAGCAGTACTTC.

This clone was seen a few times. V is TRBV11-2 and J is TRBJ1-4; 7 positions match TRBD1. The CDR3 has 14 amino acids. Germline V gene data show CDR1 as SGHAT and CDR2 as FQNNGV. V trimming: 8 bases; J trimming: 7 bases; junction bases outside the gene matches: 10. CDR3 nucleotides: TGTGCCAGCGGAGACAGGGCCGGTGGTGAAAAACTGTTTTTT. Translated, it gives CASGDRAGGEKLFF.

The rearrangement links TRBV15 to TRBJ2-3; TRBD1 matches 9 bases. From germline, CDR1 is LNHNV and CDR2 YYDKDF (reference sequence). The CDR3 runs to 17 residues. V lost 0 bases and J lost 5; bases outside the gene matches: 9. In DNA form, the CDR3 reads TGTGCCACCAGCAGAGAACTTTTGGGACAGGGTAAAGATACGCAGTATTTT. Translated: CATSRELLGQGKDTQYF.

With regard to this clone: A read error may produce the germline difference seen at one junction end. The V and J genes are TRBV9 and TRBJ1-4, with unresolved D. This CDR3 is built from 14 residues. CDR1 is SGDLS and CDR2 is YYNGEE in the germline V gene. The CDR3: CASSVTTTSEKLFF. The CDR3 DNA follows: TGTGCCAGCAGCGTTACGACAACTAGTGAAAAACTGTTTTTT.

The rearrangement uses TRBV7-9 and TRBJ2-3; maybe TRBD1 (7 bases). The CDR3 runs 15 residues. Per germline, CDR1 SEHNR and CDR2 FQNEAQ (reference sequence). Between the trimmed V and J ends, which lost 1 base and 6 bases, there was a span of 14 bases. CDR3 nucleotides: TGTGCCAGCAGCTTAGTTCCGGAGGGGGCTGATACGCAGTATTTT. This codes for CASSLVPEGADTQYF.

This clone has just a few counts. The gene calls are TRBV7-2 and TRBJ1-1, with D uncertain. Germline V gene sequence: CDR1 SGHTA, CDR2 FQGNSA. The CDR3 runs 14 residues. Trimming took 5 bases from V and 0 from J, leaving 10 bases between them. CDR3 loop: CASSTARVNTEAFF. As DNA, the CDR3 is TGTGCCAGCAGCACAGCGCGGGTGAACACTGAAGCTTTCTTT.

This clone was seen a handful of times. The chain carries TRBV6-5 and TRBJ2-7; weak D call: TRBD1 (6 bases). CDR3 length: 13 residues. V was trimmed by 6 bases and J by 4 bases, leaving 13 bases between them. Germline V CDR1 and CDR2: MNHEY, SVGAGI. CDR3 sequence: CASRRLQGYEQYF. The CDR3, as DNA: TGTGCCAGCAGACGGCTACAGGGATACGAGCAGTACTTC.

The rearrangement joins TRBV14 to TRBJ2-1; TRBD2 agrees at 9 bases. Trimming cost V 4 bases and J 9 bases; bases outside gene matches: 7. CDR1 is SGHDN and CDR2 is FVKESK in the germline V gene. CDR3 length: 14 amino acids. The CDR3 region is CASSPFTSGPEQFF. CDR3 bases: TGTGCCAGCAGCCCGTTCACTAGCGGGCCTGAGCAGTTCTTC.

The rearrangement links TRBV11-2 to TRBJ2-1; TRBD2 might be the D (6 bases). V lost 5 bases, J lost 7 bases, and 21 bases lay in between. This CDR3 spans 16 amino acids. The germline CDR1 and CDR2 sequences are SGHAT and FQNNGV. The CDR3 DNA is TGTGCCAGCAGCCCATTCCGAGACCTAGCGTGGAATGAGCAGTTCTTC. Translation gives CASSPFRDLAWNEQFF.

The rearrangement uses TRBV11-2 and TRBJ2-3, with 11 positions matching TRBD2. The J segment lost 4 bases and the V segment lost 3 bases, leaving 9 bases of the junction unmatched. The V gene's germline CDR1 is SGHAT and CDR2 FQNNGV. The CDR3 loop spans 17 amino acids. CDR3: CASSFLRLAGYSDTQYF. Here the CDR3 DNA reads TGTGCCAGCAGCTTCCTCCGACTAGCGGGATACTCAGATACGCAGTATTTT.